These T cell receptor beta chains were read from a single sample in a study of OX40 agonist ivuxolimab in advanced cancers. TCRdb keeps only in-frame clones here, not all; method: immunoSEQ multiplex PCR. The sample has about 82,000 clones, 70% to 90% seen once. The material sequenced was CD4+ or CD8+ T cells sorted from blood, taken in a trial of the OX40 agonist ivuxolimab. These receptors all stem from an adult with an advanced solid tumor such as melanoma, head and neck, liver or kidney cancer. The conserved cysteine and the conserved F or W are not part of the CDR3 here. Fields, in order: J gene, V gene, CDR3 protein.

>TRBJ2-7|TRBV11-3
ASSLDGGVGYEQY
>TRBJ2-6|TRBV27
ASSLGAWGANVLT
>TRBJ1-1|TRBV4-1
ASSLKGTEAF
>TRBJ2-3|TRBV18
ASSPLDRGLGNTQY
>TRBJ2-5|TRBV18
ASSPSQAKTGEETQY
>TRBJ2-2|TRBV5-1
ASSSPFRRGILRENTGELF
>TRBJ2-3|TRBV5-1
ASSLVGSTDTQY
>TRBJ2-7|TRBV6-5
ASSKTSGSYEQY
>TRBJ1-1|TRBV19
ASSRPTEAF
>TRBJ2-1|TRBV7-2
ASSLAGLANEQF
>TRBJ1-1|TRBV2
ASRGTEAF
>TRBJ1-1|TRBV5-5
ASSLVKNTEAF
>TRBJ1-2|TRBV6-5
ASSLGTGGGYT